This T cell receptor (beta chain) was obtained from a study of cytomegalovirus exposure and HLA in healthy donors. General observations from the study: In vitro data verified three CMV-associated chains as specific for CMV antigens. According to an earlier analysis, most TCR beta V segments yielded productive rearrangements about 90% or about 30% of the time.

This PCR relied on a set of 60 Vbeta primers and 13 Jbeta primers. Assay used: immunoSEQ multiplex PCR; TCRdb lists only in-frame clones, some missing. The sample contains approximately 160,000 clones, 68% of which appear only once. Trimming removed 6 bases from V and 8 bases from J, with 20 bases in between. Per the germline V gene, CDR1 is LNHDA and CDR2 is SQIVND (reference sequence). There are 15 residues in the CDR3. With respect to this clone: What it binds is not known.

The chain couples TRBV19 to TRBJ2-1; perhaps TRBD2 as D (7 bases). This TCR came from a man aged 50-60 years in good health and CMV-seronegative. The sample taken for sequencing was PBMCs. The CDR3 region is CASSSSGTYGDEQFF. Here the CDR3 DNA reads TGTGCCAGTAGCTCGAGCGGGACATATGGCGATGAGCAGTTCTTC.